The T cell receptor beta chain under discussion was sequenced for a study of chemoradiotherapy in HPV16-positive cancers. On the study more broadly: Candidate HPV-specific clones and shared TCR motifs came from a couple of HPV16-positive patients.

Repeated repertoire sampling spanned the course of chemoradiotherapy. Using immunoSEQ multiplex PCR, the repertoire was profiled, and TCRdb retains in-frame clones only, with some absent. The data contain some 30,000 clones, about 86% of them seen just once; the ten biggest clones take up around 2.3%. Regarding this clone: Its antigen is unknown.

Trimming left V 6 bases short and J 10 bases short, with 15 bases between. This CDR3 region has 12 residues. Germline CDR1 is MNHEY and CDR2 is SMNVEV (reference sequence). Overall study findings and caveats: In HPV16-positive patients, HPV-responsive T-cell expansion tracked better recurrence-free survival. Non-HPV-specific T cells did not expand in tumors during treatment, whereas candidate HPV-specific clones and E7-related motifs did.

The receptor was derived from a human donor with HPV-associated anogenital cancer. The input for sequencing was blood, taken from a patient who underwent chemoradiotherapy. The chain joins TRBV27 to TRBJ1-2; tentatively, D is TRBD1 (6 bases). CDR3 in amino acids: CASSTGKEDYTF. For the CDR3, the DNA is TGTGCCAGCAGCACAGGGAAAGAAGACTACACCTTC.